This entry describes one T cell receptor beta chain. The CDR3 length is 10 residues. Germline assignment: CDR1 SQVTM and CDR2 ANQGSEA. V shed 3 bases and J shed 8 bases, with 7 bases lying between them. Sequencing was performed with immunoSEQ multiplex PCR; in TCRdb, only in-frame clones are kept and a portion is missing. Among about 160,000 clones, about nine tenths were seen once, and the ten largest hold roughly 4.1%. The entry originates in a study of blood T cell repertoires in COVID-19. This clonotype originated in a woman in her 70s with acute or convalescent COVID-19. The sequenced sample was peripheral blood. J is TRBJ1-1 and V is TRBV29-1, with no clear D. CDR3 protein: CSVEALEAFF. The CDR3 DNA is TGCAGCGTTGAGGCCCTGGAAGCTTTCTTT.